One sample yielded the 22 T cell receptor beta chains listed below, sequenced in a study of T cell responses to AZD1222 COVID-19 vaccine (dated by TCRdb to the early 2020s). The library was generated by the immunoSEQ multiplex PCR assay. Not all clones reach the TCRdb copy of this immuneACCESS table, which keeps in-frame sequences only. Checked studies attribute under half of the gap to unresolved V genes and leave the rest unexplained. A total of 140,000 to 150,000 clones appear in this sample, roughly nine tenths of them only once. Together, the top ten hold under 2% of the sample. Per the publication, the time point label means: about 28 days (+/-7) after the second vaccine dose. Material: peripheral blood, obtained 28 days after the second AZD1222 dose. The receptors come from an adult who received the AZD1222 COVID-19 vaccine.

This clone was seen more than once but under ten times. V gene TRBV29-1 combines with J gene TRBJ2-5; tentative D call: TRBD2 (5 bases). From germline, CDR1 is SQVTM and CDR2 ANQGSEA. V was trimmed by 4 bases and J by 1 base, leaving 10 bases between them. This CDR3 has 13 residues. The CDR3, as DNA: TGCAGCGTTGGGCTAGCTACCCAAGAGACCCAGTACTTC. Amino acids: CSVGLATQETQYF.

The V and J genes are TRBV10-2 and TRBJ1-1; D remains ambiguous. The V end lost 0 bases, the J end lost 7 bases, and 9 bases lay between the germline ends. The CDR3 covers 13 residues. In germline, CDR1 is WSHSY, CDR2 SAAADI. The DNA for the CDR3 is TGCGCCAGCAGTGAGTCATCACTTATTGAAGCTTTCTTT. Encoded protein: CASSESSLIEAFF.

This chain uses TRBV7-6 with TRBJ2-7; TRBD1 agrees at 9 bases. Germline V gene lookup returns CDR1 SGHVS and CDR2 FNYEAQ. V shed 1 base, J shed 6 bases, and the junction held 13 bases outside the gene matches. The CDR3 runs to 17 residues. The CDR3 DNA reads TGTGCCAGCAGCTTAGGATTGGACAGGGGTTTTATCAGCGAGCAGTACTTC. Translation gives CASSLGLDRGFISEQYF.

To note about this clone: Other DNA sequences from this sample encode an identical CDR3 as well. The chain is built from TRBV12-3 or TRBV12-4 and TRBJ2-1; D is undetermined. Between the trimmed V and J ends, which lost 3 bases and 5 bases, there was a span of 2 bases. This CDR3 spans 11 amino acids. The CDR3 protein is CASSLNNEQFF. The CDR3 DNA sequence: TGTGCCAGCAGTTTGAACAATGAGCAGTTCTTC.

The chain links TRBV4-3 to TRBJ2-1; D not resolved. Trimming shortened V by 4 bases and J by 8 bases, and 15 bases separated the two germline ends. The CDR3 is 14 amino acids. In germline, CDR1 is LGHNA, CDR2 YSLEER. In nucleotides, the CDR3 is TGCGCCAGCAGCCCCACCCGGCCATATGATGAGCAGTTCTTC. Encoded protein: CASSPTRPYDEQFF.

The chain is built from TRBV10-2 and TRBJ2-5; 12 bases match TRBD2. The germline V gene encodes CDR1 WSHSY and CDR2 SAAADI. The V gene end was trimmed by 10 bases and the J gene end by 4 bases; junction bases not matched to a gene: 7. The CDR3 length is 14 residues. This CDR3 reads CATQLAGGLETQYF. The CDR3 DNA reads TGCGCCACCCAACTAGCGGGAGGACTAGAGACCCAGTACTTC.

The chain couples TRBV21-1 to TRBJ1-5. TRBV21-1 is listed as a pseudogene. This CDR3 has 16 residues. The CDR3 bases are TGTGCCAGCAGCTTAAAGAGTTGGGGGAGCAATCAGCCCCAGCATTTT. As protein: CASSLKSWGSNQPQHF.

The chain has TRBV11-3 and TRBJ2-7; D not resolved. The germline gives CDR1 SGHNT, CDR2 YENEEA. The ends were cut back, 2 bases at V and 3 bases at J, with 8 bases in the middle. This CDR3 has 13 amino acids. The CDR3 region is CASSLLGFYEQYF. The CDR3 DNA sequence: TGTGCCAGCAGCTTATTGGGTTTCTACGAGCAGTACTTC.

This clone occurred a few times. The rearrangement joins TRBV4-1 to TRBJ2-1; 7 nucleotides agree with TRBD2. The CDR3 is 17 amino acids. Trimming cost V 2 bases and J 8 bases; bases outside gene matches: 15. The germline V gene has CDR1 MGHRA and CDR2 YSYEKL. Here the CDR3 DNA reads TGCGCCAGCAGCCAATTCCCACTAGCGTCCCGGTGGGATGAGCAGTTCTTC. As protein: CASSQFPLASRWDEQFF.

This clone was seen a handful of times. The CDR3 nucleotides are TGTGCCAGCAGCTTAGGAGCGCAGGGCTACGAGCAGTACTTC. Translation gives CASSLGAQGYEQYF. The V gene is TRBV7-9, the J gene TRBJ2-7; possible D gene TRBD1, 5 bases. The CDR3 covers 14 residues. Per the germline V gene, CDR1 is SEHNR and CDR2 is FQNEAQ (reference sequence). Trimming shortened V by 1 base and J by 3 bases, and 10 bases separated the two germline ends.

The chain is built from TRBV19 and TRBJ1-2; 9 nucleotides line up with TRBD1. J lost 8 bases, V lost 3 bases, and 10 bases had no gene match. The CDR3 runs to 15 residues. The germline gives CDR1 LNHDA, CDR2 SQIVND (reference sequence). The CDR3 loop is CASSMGQGREEGYTF. CDR3 nucleotides: TGTGCCAGTAGTATGGGACAGGGTAGAGAAGAGGGCTACACCTTC. Looking up the rest from reference TRBV19 and TRBJ1-2 gives the full variable domain: DGGITQSPKYLFRKEGQNVTLSCEQNLNHDAMYWYRQDPGQGLRLIYYSQIVNDFQKGDIAEGYSVSREKKESFPLTVTSAQKNPTAFYLCASSMGQGREEGYTFGSGTRLTVV.

The rearrangement links TRBV29-1 to TRBJ1-1, with D perhaps TRBD1 (6 bases). V lost 7 bases, J lost 7 bases, and 16 bases lay in between. This CDR3 spans 12 amino acids. In germline, CDR1 is SQVTM, CDR2 ANQGSEA. CDR3 nucleotides: TGCAGCGGGAAGCTATCGGACAGTGAAGCTTTCTTT. Translating gives CSGKLSDSEAFF.

This clone has just a few counts. The chain has TRBV29-1 and TRBJ2-2, with 7 bases fitting TRBD1. This CDR3 comprises 19 residues. The germline V gene encodes CDR1 SQVTM and CDR2 ANQGSEA. With 2 bases clipped from V and 2 bases from J, the junction kept 17 bases outside the gene matches. CDR3 amino acids: CSVEQNPMGQISNTGELFF. The CDR3 nucleotides read TGCAGCGTTGAACAAAACCCAATGGGACAGATAAGTAACACCGGGGAGCTGTTTTTT.

The V and J genes are TRBV7-9 and TRBJ1-4; D possibly corresponds to TRBD1 (6 bases). The germline gives CDR1 SEHNR, CDR2 FQNEAQ (reference sequence). Between the trimmed V and J ends, which lost 7 bases and 7 bases, there was a span of 16 bases. The CDR3 totals 14 residues. CDR3 sequence (DNA): TGTGCCAGCACGAGACAGGCCGACTCTGAAAAACTGTTTTTT. Encoded protein: CASTRQADSEKLFF.

The chain is built from TRBV4-3 and TRBJ1-1; D might be TRBD1 (5 bases). Germline loops: CDR1 LGHNA, CDR2 YSLEER. This CDR3 is built from 15 residues. The ends were cut back, 4 bases at V and 4 bases at J, with 16 bases in the middle. The CDR3, as DNA: TGCGCCAGCAGCCTCTTTTCGGGGACGGGCACTGAAGCTTTCTTT. This translates into CASSLFSGTGTEAFF.

The genes are TRBV6-6 and TRBJ1-1, with 7 nucleotides matching TRBD1. Germline CDR1 MNHNY, CDR2 SVGAGI (reference sequence). The CDR3 contains 14 residues. V lost 2 bases to trimming and J lost 3 bases; unmatched junction nucleotides: 3. The CDR3 is CASSYQGGHTEAFF. The CDR3 coding sequence is TGTGCCAGCAGTTACCAGGGGGGTCACACTGAAGCTTTCTTT.

The CDR3 nucleotides are TGTGCCATCAGTGAGTTCCTGACAGGGGGCTATTATGGCTACACCTTC. This encodes CAISEFLTGGYYGYTF. This sequence joins TRBV10-3 and TRBJ1-2; the match to TRBD1 covers 10 bases. This CDR3 has 16 residues. Trimming at V came to 1 base and at J to 5 bases, leaving 7 bases not matched to a gene. The V gene's germline CDR1 is ENHRY and CDR2 SYGVKD.

J is TRBJ2-2 and V is TRBV6-1, with D perhaps assigned TRBD1 or TRBD2 (6 bases each). This CDR3 region has 13 residues. Germline values: CDR1 MNHNS, CDR2 SASEGT. Trimming took 3 bases from V and 6 from J, leaving 8 bases between them. The CDR3 sequence: CASSEEGAGELFF. The CDR3 region has the DNA TGTGCCAGCAGTGAGGAGGGGGCCGGGGAGCTGTTTTTT.

The gene calls are TRBV4-3 and TRBJ1-1; D gene unclear. Germline V lookup: CDR1 LGHNA, CDR2 YSLEER. Trimming removed 1 base at V and 3 bases at J, with 3 bases between. CDR3 length equals 12 residues. CDR3 in amino acids: CASSQGYTEAFF. The CDR3 region has the DNA TGCGCCAGCAGCCAAGGTTACACTGAAGCTTTCTTT.

Remarks on this clone: Other nucleotide sequences in the sample specify the same CDR3. This chain uses TRBV11-3 with TRBJ1-2; weak D call: TRBD1 (6 bases). The CDR3 extends over 16 amino acids. Germline V gene sequence: CDR1 SGHNT, CDR2 YENEEA. V gave up 1 base and J gave up 2 bases, with 14 bases separating them. CDR3 protein: CASSLGGTSLNYGYTF. DNA for the CDR3: TGTGCCAGCAGCTTAGGAGGGACATCCCTAAACTATGGCTACACCTTC.

J is TRBJ2-2 and V is TRBV28; D possibly corresponds to TRBD1 (7 bases). V was trimmed by 2 bases and J by 3 bases, leaving 16 bases between them. This CDR3 has 17 residues. The germline V gene has CDR1 MDHEN and CDR2 SYDVKM. The chain's CDR3 is CASSLPQGGGDTGELFF. Written as DNA, the CDR3 is TGTGCCAGCAGTTTACCTCAGGGGGGCGGTGACACCGGGGAGCTGTTTTTT.

The chain is built from TRBV9 and TRBJ2-1, with 7 bases matching TRBD2. The germline CDR1 and CDR2 sequences are SGDLS and YYNGEE. The ends lost 0 bases at V and 8 bases at J; junction bases unmatched: 5. The CDR3 is 14 residues long. The CDR3 sequence is CASSVVWGGDEQFF. For the CDR3, the DNA is TGTGCCAGCAGCGTAGTTTGGGGAGGGGATGAGCAGTTCTTC.